The clone carrying this T cell receptor (beta chain) was seen more than once but under ten times. This CDR3 has 15 amino acids. V gave up 2 bases and J gave up 2 bases, with 13 bases separating them. Germline lookup yields CDR1 LGHNA and CDR2 YSLEER. Using immunoSEQ multiplex PCR, the repertoire was profiled, and TCRdb retains in-frame clones only, with some absent. The sample carries around 20,000 clones, 65% to 70% recorded once. The record originates from a study of somatic mutations in cytotoxic T cells in rheumatoid arthritis. The rearrangement uses TRBV4-3 and TRBJ2-7, with a tentative D call TRBD1 (6 bases). The sequenced sample was CD8+ T cells sorted from blood. The TCR originated in an adult with rheumatoid arthritis. The CDR3 sequence is CASSQSLGGTYEQYF. In nucleotides, the CDR3 is TGCGCCAGCAGCCAAAGTTTAGGGGGAACCTACGAGCAGTACTTC.